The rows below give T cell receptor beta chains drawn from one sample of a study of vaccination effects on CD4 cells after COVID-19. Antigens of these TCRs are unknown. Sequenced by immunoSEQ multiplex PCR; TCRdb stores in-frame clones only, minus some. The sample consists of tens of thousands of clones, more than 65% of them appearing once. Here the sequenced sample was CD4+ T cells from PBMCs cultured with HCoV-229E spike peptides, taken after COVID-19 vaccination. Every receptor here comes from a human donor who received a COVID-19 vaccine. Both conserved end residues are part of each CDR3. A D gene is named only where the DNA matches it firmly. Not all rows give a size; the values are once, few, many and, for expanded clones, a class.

CDR3aa: CASSLEGDVSGYTF
CDR3nt: TGCGCCAGCAGCTTGGAGGGCGATGTGAGTGGCTACACCTTC
v_gene: TRBV5-1
abundance: few
d_gene: NA
j_gene: TRBJ1-2

CDR3aa: CASSEGGLAYGYTF
CDR3nt: TGTGCCAGCAGTGAAGGGGGGTTGGCCTATGGCTACACCTTC
v_gene: TRBV6-1
abundance: NA
d_gene: NA
j_gene: TRBJ1-2

CDR3aa: CASSPRGPGLPHSYEQYF
CDR3nt: TGTGCCAGCAGCCCCAGGGGACCGGGACTACCTCACTCCTACGAGCAGTACTTC
v_gene: TRBV7-8
abundance: NA
d_gene: NA
j_gene: TRBJ2-7

CDR3aa: CASRGLNTGELFF
CDR3nt: TGCGCCAGCAGGGGGTTGAACACCGGGGAGCTGTTTTTT
v_gene: TRBV4-1
abundance: few
d_gene: NA
j_gene: TRBJ2-2

CDR3aa: CASSSGGRNTQYF
CDR3nt: TGTGCCAGCAGTTCAGGGGGCAGGAATACGCAGTATTTT
v_gene: TRBV27
abundance: NA
d_gene: TRBD1
j_gene: TRBJ2-3

CDR3aa: CASSLGGTGGDGYTF
CDR3nt: TGCGCCAGCAGCTTAGGTGGGACAGGGGGCGATGGCTACACCTTC
v_gene: TRBV5-1
abundance: once
d_gene: TRBD1
j_gene: TRBJ1-2

CDR3aa: CASSEGQGSSPLHF
CDR3nt: TGCGCCAGCAGTGAGGGACAGGGGAGTTCACCCCTCCACTTT
v_gene: TRBV10-1
abundance: NA
d_gene: TRBD1
j_gene: TRBJ1-6

CDR3aa: CASSLEGNTEAFF
CDR3nt: TGTGCCAGCAGCTTAGAGGGGAACACTGAAGCTTTCTTT
v_gene: TRBV11-3
abundance: NA
d_gene: NA
j_gene: TRBJ1-1

CDR3aa: CASSFQDSLNQPQHF
CDR3nt: TGTGCCAGCAGCTTTCAGGACAGTCTCAATCAGCCCCAGCATTTT
v_gene: TRBV7-9
abundance: NA
d_gene: NA
j_gene: TRBJ1-5

CDR3aa: CASSSGQGNGNTIYF
CDR3nt: TGTGCCAGCAGTTCGGGACAGGGTAACGGAAACACCATATATTTT
v_gene: TRBV6-5
abundance: once
d_gene: TRBD1
j_gene: TRBJ1-3

CDR3aa: CASSPQNPGTGGQETQYF
CDR3nt: TGTGCCAGTAGTCCCCAGAACCCCGGGACAGGGGGCCAAGAGACCCAGTACTTC
v_gene: TRBV19
abundance: NA
d_gene: TRBD1
j_gene: TRBJ2-5

CDR3aa: CASSLTGTRYGYTF
CDR3nt: TGTGCCAGCAGTTTAACAGGGACTCGCTATGGCTACACCTTC
v_gene: TRBV6-6
abundance: NA
d_gene: NA
j_gene: TRBJ1-2

CDR3aa: CASSEGGANEKLFF
CDR3nt: TGCGCCAGCAGCGAGGGGGGCGCTAATGAAAAACTGTTTTTT
v_gene: TRBV5-1
abundance: NA
d_gene: NA
j_gene: TRBJ1-4

CDR3aa: CASSSNQGASAFF
CDR3nt: TGTGCCAGCAGCTCGAACCAGGGGGCGTCCGCTTTCTTT
v_gene: TRBV7-2
abundance: NA
d_gene: TRBD1
j_gene: TRBJ1-1

CDR3aa: CASSYPHLGQRQETQYF
CDR3nt: TGTGCCAGCAGTTACCCACATTTGGGACAGAGACAAGAGACCCAGTACTTC
v_gene: TRBV6-2/TRBV6-3
abundance: NA
d_gene: TRBD1
j_gene: TRBJ2-5

CDR3aa: CATSREGGGFTDTQYF
CDR3nt: TGTGCCACCAGCAGAGAGGGCGGGGGCTTCACAGATACGCAGTATTTT
v_gene: TRBV15
abundance: NA
d_gene: NA
j_gene: TRBJ2-3

CDR3aa: CASSQGPQTYGYTF
CDR3nt: TGCGCCAGCAGCCAAGGACCCCAGACCTATGGCTACACCTTC
v_gene: TRBV4-1
abundance: NA
d_gene: NA
j_gene: TRBJ1-2

CDR3aa: CATRETAGTGTLEQYF
CDR3nt: TGTGCCACCAGAGAAACAGCCGGGACAGGGACACTCGAGCAGTACTTC
v_gene: TRBV24-1
abundance: NA
d_gene: TRBD1
j_gene: TRBJ2-7

CDR3aa: CASSRRNQRDSYEQYF
CDR3nt: TGTGCCAGCAGCCGCAGGAATCAGCGGGATTCGTACGAGCAGTACTTC
v_gene: TRBV4-2
abundance: NA
d_gene: TRBD2
j_gene: TRBJ2-7

CDR3aa: CASSQGQEGYEQYF
CDR3nt: TGCGCCAGCAGCCAAGGACAGGAAGGCTACGAGCAGTACTTC
v_gene: TRBV4-1
abundance: few
d_gene: NA
j_gene: TRBJ2-7

CDR3aa: CASSEQVVSNQPQHF
CDR3nt: TGTGCCAGCAGTGAACAGGTTGTGAGCAATCAGCCCCAGCATTTT
v_gene: TRBV2
abundance: once
d_gene: NA
j_gene: TRBJ1-5

CDR3aa: CASSPGGVGSTNNEQFF
CDR3nt: TGTGCCAGCAGCCCCGGAGGGGTGGGCAGTACGAACAATGAGCAGTTCTTC
v_gene: TRBV11-3
abundance: NA
d_gene: NA
j_gene: TRBJ2-1

CDR3aa: CASSQGAHHRGNYGYTF
CDR3nt: TGTGCCAGCAGCCAAGGTGCCCATCACAGGGGGAACTATGGCTACACCTTC
v_gene: TRBV3-1/TRBV3-2
abundance: once
d_gene: TRBD1
j_gene: TRBJ1-2

CDR3aa: CASSLETGLSYEQYF
CDR3nt: TGTGCCAGCAGCTTAGAGACAGGGCTGTCCTACGAGCAGTACTTC
v_gene: TRBV7-8
abundance: NA
d_gene: TRBD1
j_gene: TRBJ2-7

CDR3aa: CAISVGTSGETQYF
CDR3nt: TGTGCCATCAGTGTCGGGACTAGCGGGGAGACCCAGTACTTC
v_gene: TRBV10-3
abundance: NA
d_gene: TRBD2
j_gene: TRBJ2-5

CDR3aa: CASSEKVGRNIQYF
CDR3nt: TGCGCCAGCAGTGAGAAGGTGGGTCGAAACATTCAGTACTTC
v_gene: TRBV10-2
abundance: few
d_gene: NA
j_gene: TRBJ2-4

CDR3aa: CASSPRGLANLNEQFF
CDR3nt: TGCGCCAGCAGCCCTCGGGGACTAGCAAATTTAAATGAGCAGTTCTTC
v_gene: TRBV4-1
abundance: NA
d_gene: TRBD2
j_gene: TRBJ2-1

CDR3aa: CASSQGSHSPLHF
CDR3nt: TGTGCCAGCAGCCAAGGGAGTCATTCACCCCTCCACTTT
v_gene: TRBV3-1/TRBV3-2
abundance: NA
d_gene: NA
j_gene: TRBJ1-6

CDR3aa: CASGGDRDQPQHF
CDR3nt: TGTGCCAGCGGGGGAGATAGGGATCAGCCCCAGCATTTT
v_gene: TRBV6-5
abundance: NA
d_gene: NA
j_gene: TRBJ1-5

CDR3aa: CATTEGSGNTIYF
CDR3nt: TGTGCCACCACTGAGGGGTCTGGAAACACCATATATTTT
v_gene: TRBV24-1
abundance: NA
d_gene: NA
j_gene: TRBJ1-3

CDR3aa: CASRPGLAVGSWTDTQYF
CDR3nt: TGTGCCAGCAGGCCCGGACTAGCGGTAGGATCATGGACAGATACGCAGTATTTT
v_gene: TRBV21-1
abundance: NA
d_gene: NA
j_gene: TRBJ2-3

CDR3aa: CASSWGPSSSEAFF
CDR3nt: TGTGCCAGCAGCTGGGGTCCTTCCAGCTCTGAAGCTTTCTTT
v_gene: TRBV5-6
abundance: NA
d_gene: NA
j_gene: TRBJ1-1

CDR3aa: CASSPSGSEQYF
CDR3nt: TGTGCCAGCAGCCCGAGCGGGAGCGAGCAGTACTTC
v_gene: TRBV3-1/TRBV3-2
abundance: few
d_gene: TRBD2
j_gene: TRBJ2-7

CDR3aa: CASSPTSLGETQYF
CDR3nt: TGTGCCAGCAGCCCGACCTCATTAGGGGAGACCCAGTACTTC
v_gene: TRBV6-5
abundance: NA
d_gene: NA
j_gene: TRBJ2-5

CDR3aa: CASRQQGAGEYLHEQFF
CDR3nt: TGTGCCAGTAGGCAACAGGGGGCCGGAGAATACCTCCATGAGCAGTTCTTC
v_gene: TRBV19
abundance: few
d_gene: TRBD1
j_gene: TRBJ2-1

CDR3aa: CASSFRMPQETQYF
CDR3nt: TGTGCCAGCAGCTTCCGGATGCCCCAAGAGACCCAGTACTTC
v_gene: TRBV7-9
abundance: NA
d_gene: NA
j_gene: TRBJ2-5

CDR3aa: CASSLQSGDNQPQHF
CDR3nt: TGTGCCAGCAGCTTACAATCGGGGGACAATCAGCCCCAGCATTTT
v_gene: TRBV7-2
abundance: once
d_gene: NA
j_gene: TRBJ1-5

CDR3aa: CASSMTGPPDTQYF
CDR3nt: TGCGCCAGCAGCATGACAGGGCCCCCAGATACGCAGTATTTT
v_gene: TRBV5-1
abundance: once
d_gene: TRBD1
j_gene: TRBJ2-3

CDR3aa: CATGTRLAPGELFF
CDR3nt: TGTGCCACCGGGACTAGGCTGGCCCCCGGGGAGCTGTTTTTT
v_gene: TRBV19
abundance: few
d_gene: TRBD2
j_gene: TRBJ2-2